This entry lists 9 T cell receptor beta chains sequenced from one sample in a study of cytomegalovirus exposure and HLA in healthy donors. Profiled with immunoSEQ multiplex PCR; TCRdb holds only in-frame clones, not every one. The sample lists 55,000 to 75,000 clones; around 95% were seen once. The sequenced sample was PBMCs. The source is a man between 18 and 29 years old in good health and CMV-seropositive.

The chain combines TRBV7-6 with TRBJ2-7; TRBD2 matches 9 bases. The CDR3 spans 17 residues. Unmatched junction bases numbered 7, after V lost 1 base and J lost 0 bases. Per the germline V gene, CDR1 is SGHVS and CDR2 is FNYEAQ. The CDR3 DNA follows: TGTGCCAGCAGCTTAGGGGGAGTAGCGGGAGACTCCTACGAGCAGTACTTC. Translated, it gives CASSLGGVAGDSYEQYF.

This clone was recorded a few times. This sequence joins TRBV6-5 and TRBJ2-3, with TRBD1 as a possible D gene (6 bases). From germline, CDR1 is MNHEY and CDR2 SVGAGI. With 2 bases removed from V and 7 bases from J, the gap between germline ends came to 16 bases. CDR3 length: 15 amino acids. The DNA of the CDR3 is TGTGCCAGCAGTTACGATGGGCAGGGGCGGAATACGCAGTATTTT. Its translation: CASSYDGQGRNTQYF.

The chain has TRBV28 and TRBJ2-3; no clear D. From germline, CDR1 is MDHEN and CDR2 SYDVKM. This CDR3 comprises 12 residues. Trimming took 5 bases from V and 4 from J, leaving 7 bases between them. This CDR3 reads CASSLVADTQYF. The DNA for the CDR3 is TGTGCCAGCAGTCTAGTTGCAGATACGCAGTATTTT.

The chain employs TRBV5-8 and TRBJ2-1; 12 bases map to TRBD1. Germline V gene lookup returns CDR1 SGHTS and CDR2 YDEGEE. With 3 bases clipped from V and 8 bases from J, the junction kept 9 bases outside the gene matches. CDR3 length: 16 amino acids. The CDR3 is CASSYVPGQGADEQFF. The CDR3, as DNA: TGTGCCAGCAGCTACGTACCGGGACAGGGGGCCGATGAGCAGTTCTTC.

The rearrangement joins TRBV19 to TRBJ1-4; the D is unclear. V dropped 3 bases and J dropped 5 bases, with 7 bases sitting between them. This CDR3 has 13 residues. CDR1 and CDR2 (germline): LNHDA, SQIVND (reference sequence). CDR3 amino acids: CASSIPANEKLFF. DNA for the CDR3: TGTGCCAGTAGTATCCCAGCGAATGAAAAACTGTTTTTT.

This chain links TRBV2 with TRBJ2-7, with D possibly being TRBD1 (6 bases). The germline CDR1 and CDR2 sequences are SNHLY and FYNNEI. V dropped 4 bases and J dropped 3 bases, with 10 bases sitting between them. This CDR3 comprises 13 residues. The CDR3 loop reads CASSVGGVYEQYF. The CDR3 DNA reads as TGTGCCAGCAGTGTTGGGGGCGTCTACGAGCAGTACTTC.

In this sample, this clone turned up once. This chain links TRBV6-5 with TRBJ2-7, with D maybe TRBD2 (6 bases). Germline V gene sequence: CDR1 MNHEY, CDR2 SVGAGI. Trimming cost V 0 bases and J 6 bases, with 6 bases left between them. This CDR3 contains 12 residues. In DNA form, the CDR3 reads TGTGCCAGCAGTTACTCGGGGGGCGAGCAGTACTTC. Protein sequence: CASSYSGGEQYF.

The rearrangement uses TRBV7-2 and TRBJ1-4; possibly TRBD1 for D (5 bases). CDR3 size: 16 residues. Germline CDR1 is SGHTA and CDR2 is FQGNSA. With 4 bases removed from V and 7 bases from J, the gap between germline ends came to 19 bases. CDR3 in DNA: TGTGCCAGCAGCTCCCCCTCAGGGAGGAGGGCTGAAAAACTGTTTTTT. As protein: CASSSPSGRRAEKLFF.

The chain combines TRBV6-6 with TRBJ1-5; 10 bases map to TRBD1. This CDR3 spans 16 amino acids. The germline V gene encodes CDR1 MNHNY and CDR2 SVGAGI (reference sequence). Trimming at V came to 6 bases and at J to 5 bases, leaving 10 bases not matched to a gene. CDR3 DNA: TGTGCCAGCAGCAATTCCGGGACAGGGGCCCATCAGCCCCAGCATTTT. This codes for CASSNSGTGAHQPQHF.